Listed below are T cell receptor beta chains from one sample, sequenced in a study of response to subunit inactivated influenza vaccine. MiXCR was run by TCRdb on the RT-PCR reads, yielding one entry per CDR3 protein. This sample yields 630,000 or so distinct CDR3 sequences, of which around 16% are seen a single time; 11% belongs to the top ten. The sample in question was PBMCs from blood, obtained 11 to 12 days after vaccination. These receptor sequences come from a man aged 45-60 years who received an inactivated influenza vaccine. The CDR3 runs from the conserved cysteine through the conserved F or W. The D gene is left open where the match is weak. Clone size is shown for a subset of rows, as once, few, many or a class of expanded clone.

>many|TRBV24-1|TRBD2|TRBJ2-7
CATEGGSYEQYF
TGTGCCACCGAGGGCGGGAGCTACGAGCAGTACTTC
>.|TRBV19|.|TRBJ2-7
CASSRTVSSYEQYF
TGTGCCAGTAGCCGGACGGTCTCTTCCTACGAGCAGTACTTC
>.|TRBV5-1|TRBD2|TRBJ2-3
CASSLGGTSPASTDTQYF
TGCGCCAGCAGCTTGGGGGGGACTAGCCCCGCTAGCACAGATACGCAGTATTTT
>.|TRBV7-2|.|TRBJ2-5
CASSRGGVSAETQYF
TGTGCCAGCAGCCGAGGAGGGGTTTCGGCGGAGACCCAGTACTTC
>few|TRBV15|.|TRBJ2-1
CATSREQGSGNEQFF
TGTGCCACCAGCAGAGAGCAGGGGAGTGGGAATGAGCAGTTCTTC
>.|TRBV12-3/TRBV12-4|TRBD1|TRBJ1-1
CASSYTRTGDTEAFF
TGTGCCAGCAGTTATACTCGGACAGGGGACACTGAAGCTTTCTTT
>few|TRBV29-1|TRBD1|TRBJ2-3
CSVGTGAGTDTQYF
TGCAGCGTGGGAACAGGGGCGGGCACAGATACGCAGTATTTT
>.|TRBV4-1|TRBD1|TRBJ1-1
CASSQDRGRPEAFF
TGCGCCAGCAGCCAAGACAGGGGGCGGCCTGAAGCTTTCTTT
>.|TRBV4-3|.|TRBJ2-1
CASSQGTGAGVEQFF
TGCGCCAGCAGCCAAGGTACCGGTGCCGGGGTTGAGCAGTTCTTC
>.|TRBV6-6|TRBD1|TRBJ2-5
CASTGGQETQYF
TGTGCCAGTACAGGGGGCCAAGAGACCCAGTACTTC
>.|TRBV7-8|TRBD1|TRBJ1-5
CASSFGTGVFNQPQHF
TGTGCCAGCAGCTTCGGGACAGGGGTTTTCAATCAGCCCCAGCATTTT
>few|TRBV7-9|.|TRBJ1-1
CASTTLALGTEAFF
TGTGCCAGCACCACCTTGGCCTTGGGGACTGAAGCTTTCTTT
>.|TRBV19|TRBD2|TRBJ2-7
CASSRASGRGDEQYF
TGTGCCAGTAGTCGGGCTAGCGGGAGAGGCGACGAGCAGTACTTC
>.|TRBV11-2|TRBD1|TRBJ2-1
CASSSGQAWYNEQFF
TGTGCCAGCAGCTCGGGACAGGCTTGGTACAATGAGCAGTTCTTC
>many|TRBV6-1|.|TRBJ2-5
CASSEAPIGGEETQYF
TGTGCCAGCAGTGAAGCTCCCATTGGGGGAGAAGAGACCCAGTACTTC
>few|TRBV10-3|.|TRBJ2-2
CAIRETGRTGELFF
TGTGCCATCAGGGAGACAGGAAGAACCGGGGAGCTGTTTTTT
>few|TRBV7-6|.|TRBJ1-6
CASSFNTGPNSPLHF
TGTGCCAGCAGCTTCAATACAGGGCCGAATTCACCCCTCCACTTT
>few|TRBV7-2|.|TRBJ2-6
CASQTPGTGANVLTF
TGTGCCAGCCAAACCCCAGGGACTGGGGCCAACGTCCTGACTTTC
>.|TRBV4-3|TRBD1|TRBJ2-7
CASSPWTGYEQYF
TGCGCCAGCAGCCCTTGGACAGGCTACGAGCAGTACTTC
>few|TRBV5-1|.|TRBJ1-2
CASQDGANYGYTF
TGCGCCAGCCAGGATGGGGCTAACTATGGCTACACCTTC
>.|TRBV4-1|.|TRBJ2-5
CASSLLFHKETQYF
TGCGCCAGCAGCCTACTGTTCCACAAGGAGACCCAGTACTTC
>few|TRBV27|.|TRBJ2-3
CASSRRTAESTDTQYF
TGTGCCAGCAGCCGACGGACTGCGGAGAGCACAGATACGCAGTATTTT
>few|TRBV7-2|.|TRBJ1-2
CASSRGGNYGYTF
TGTGCCAGCAGCAGGGGGGGTAACTATGGCTACACCTTC
>.|TRBV28|.|TRBJ2-7
CASSIYGAGYEQYF
TGTGCCAGCAGCATCTACGGCGCCGGCTACGAGCAGTACTTC
>few|TRBV7-2|.|TRBJ2-5
CASSFILGETQYF
TGTGCCAGCAGCTTCATTTTAGGAGAGACCCAGTACTTC
>.|TRBV29-1|.|TRBJ2-1
CSVEVPSRWEQFF
TGCAGCGTTGAAGTCCCTAGTAGGTGGGAGCAGTTCTTC
>.|TRBV5-1|.|TRBJ2-7
CASSYHLGLGDYEQYF
TGCGCCAGCAGCTATCACCTAGGCTTAGGAGATTACGAGCAGTACTTC
>many|TRBV14|.|TRBJ1-1
CASSQGQRVSEAFF
TGTGCCAGCAGCCAAGGACAGAGAGTCTCTGAAGCTTTCTTT
>.|TRBV12-3/TRBV12-4|TRBD1|TRBJ1-4
CASSPLLQQGEKLFF
TGTGCCAGCAGTCCCTTACTCCAACAGGGGGAAAAACTGTTTTTT
>few|TRBV27|.|TRBJ2-7
CASSSQTGSNEQYF
TGTGCCAGCAGTTCCCAGACAGGCTCGAACGAGCAGTACTTC
>.|TRBV4-2|.|TRBJ2-3
CASRINLGFADTQYF
TGTGCCAGCAGAATAAATCTAGGTTTTGCAGATACGCAGTATTTT
>.|TRBV12-3/TRBV12-4|.|TRBJ2-2
CASDFIRRGFGELFF
TGTGCCAGCGATTTTATCCGCAGGGGTTTCGGGGAGCTGTTTTTT
>few|TRBV6-2/TRBV6-3|TRBD2|TRBJ2-3
CASWTGLAERDTQYF
TGTGCCAGCTGGACGGGACTAGCGGAAAGAGATACGCAGTATTTT
>few|TRBV4-3|.|TRBJ2-4
CASSQDLEVNIQYF
TGCGCCAGCAGCCAAGATCTTGAAGTGAACATTCAGTACTTC
>many|TRBV3-1|.|TRBJ2-2
CASTPAGQNTGELFF
TGTGCCAGCACCCCTGCCGGGCAAAACACCGGGGAGCTGTTTTTT
>few|TRBV5-1|TRBD2|TRBJ2-1
CASSLARLAGNNEQFF
TGCGCCAGCAGCTTGGCCCGACTAGCGGGAAACAATGAGCAGTTCTTC
>few|TRBV6-2/TRBV6-3|.|TRBJ2-7
CASSLPPRIEQYF
TGTGCCAGCAGTCTACCACCTCGTATCGAGCAGTACTTC
>once|TRBV20-1|.|TRBJ2-3
CSAWTDSSTDTQYF
TGCAGTGCTTGGACCGATTCTAGCACAGATACGCAGTATTTT
>.|TRBV20-1|.|TRBJ2-7
CSVKKWGTLYEQYF
TGCAGTGTCAAGAAGTGGGGGACACTATACGAGCAGTACTTC
>few|TRBV6-2/TRBV6-3|TRBD2|TRBJ2-3
CASRKAGGGTDTQYF
TGTGCCAGCAGGAAAGCGGGAGGAGGAACAGATACGCAGTATTTT
>few|TRBV6-1|TRBD1|TRBJ2-7
CASNRQGRPHLYEQYF
TGTGCCAGCAATCGACAGGGCAGACCACACCTCTACGAGCAGTACTTC
>few|TRBV5-5|TRBD2|TRBJ2-3
CASRLFYARGGTDTQYF
TGTGCCAGCAGGCTCTTTTACGCACGGGGGGGCACAGATACGCAGTATTTT
>once|TRBV5-1|.|TRBJ1-5
CASSPGRTDTYSNQPQHF
TGCGCCAGCAGCCCCGGACGGACAGACACGTATAGCAATCAGCCCCAGCATTTT